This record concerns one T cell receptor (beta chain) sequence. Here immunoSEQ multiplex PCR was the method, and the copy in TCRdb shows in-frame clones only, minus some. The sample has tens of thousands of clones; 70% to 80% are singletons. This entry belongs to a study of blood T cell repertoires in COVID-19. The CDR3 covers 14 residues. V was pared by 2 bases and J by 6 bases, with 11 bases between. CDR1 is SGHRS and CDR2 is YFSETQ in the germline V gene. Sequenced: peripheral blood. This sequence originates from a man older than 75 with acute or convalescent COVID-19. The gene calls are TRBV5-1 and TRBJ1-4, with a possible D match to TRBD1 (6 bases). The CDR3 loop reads CASSFAGVDEKLFF. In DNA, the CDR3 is TGCGCCAGCAGCTTCGCAGGGGTGGATGAAAAACTGTTTTTT.